The clone carrying this T cell receptor (beta chain) is a singleton in its sample. The data derive from a study of OX40 agonist ivuxolimab in advanced cancers. In the study overall: Patients were infused with ivuxolimab every 2 weeks at 0.01 to 10 mg/kg. Enrolled patients in dose escalation had cancers that were hepatocellular carcinoma, melanoma, renal cell or head and neck cancer. People who had prior anti-PD-1, anti-PD-L1 or anti-CTLA-4 therapy could take part, and roughly 40% had some.

The CDR3 is 13 residues long. V dropped 10 bases and J dropped 4; count of bases not matched to a gene: 9. Looked up from germline, CDR1 is MDHEN and CDR2 is SYDVKM. Some clones are missing from TCRdb's copy, which holds only in-frame ones; the method was immunoSEQ multiplex PCR. The table has 75,000 to 80,000 clones, 87% seen once. The V call is TRBV28, the J call TRBJ1-2, with TRBD1 identical over 7 bases. The clonotype was recovered from an adult with an advanced solid tumor such as melanoma, head and neck, liver or kidney cancer. The specimen was CD4+ or CD8+ T cells sorted from blood, collected in a trial of the OX40 agonist ivuxolimab. As DNA, the CDR3 is TGTGCCACCAGACAGGGTGGGGTCTATGGCTACACCTTC. It encodes CATRQGGVYGYTF.